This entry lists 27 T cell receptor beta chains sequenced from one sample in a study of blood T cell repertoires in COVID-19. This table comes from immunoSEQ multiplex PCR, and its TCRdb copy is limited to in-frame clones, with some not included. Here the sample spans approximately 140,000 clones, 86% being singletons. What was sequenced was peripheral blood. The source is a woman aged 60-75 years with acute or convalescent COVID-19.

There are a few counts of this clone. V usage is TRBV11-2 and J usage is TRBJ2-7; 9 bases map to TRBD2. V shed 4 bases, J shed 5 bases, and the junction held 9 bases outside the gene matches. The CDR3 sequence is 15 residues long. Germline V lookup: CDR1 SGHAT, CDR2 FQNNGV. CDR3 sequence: CASSSTTGLAHEQYF. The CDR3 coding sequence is TGTGCCAGCAGCTCCACAACGGGACTAGCCCACGAGCAGTACTTC.

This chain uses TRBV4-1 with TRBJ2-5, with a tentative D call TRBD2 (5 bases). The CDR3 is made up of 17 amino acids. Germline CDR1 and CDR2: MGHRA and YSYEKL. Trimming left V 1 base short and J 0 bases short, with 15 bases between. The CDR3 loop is CASSQGRGFPYQETQYF. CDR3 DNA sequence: TGCGCCAGCAGCCAAGGTAGAGGGTTCCCGTACCAAGAGACCCAGTACTTC.

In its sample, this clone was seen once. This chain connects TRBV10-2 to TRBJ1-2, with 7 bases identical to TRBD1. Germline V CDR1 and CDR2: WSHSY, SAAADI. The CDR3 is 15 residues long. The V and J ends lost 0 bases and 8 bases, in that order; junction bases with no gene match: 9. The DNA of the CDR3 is TGCGCCAGCAGTGAGTCGGCCAGGGGGACTGGCGGCTACACCTTC. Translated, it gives CASSESARGTGGYTF.

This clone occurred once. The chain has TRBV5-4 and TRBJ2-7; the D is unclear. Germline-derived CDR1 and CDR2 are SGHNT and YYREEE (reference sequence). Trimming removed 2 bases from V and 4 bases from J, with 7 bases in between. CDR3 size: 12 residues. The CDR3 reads CASSLNQYEQYF. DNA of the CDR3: TGTGCCAGCAGCTTAAATCAGTACGAGCAGTACTTC.

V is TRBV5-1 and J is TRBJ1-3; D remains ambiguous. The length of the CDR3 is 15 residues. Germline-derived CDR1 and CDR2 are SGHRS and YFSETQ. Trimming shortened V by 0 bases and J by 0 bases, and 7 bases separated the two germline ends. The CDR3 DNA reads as TGCGCCAGCAGCTTGGAGACGGGCTCTGGAAACACCATATATTTT. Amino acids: CASSLETGSGNTIYF.

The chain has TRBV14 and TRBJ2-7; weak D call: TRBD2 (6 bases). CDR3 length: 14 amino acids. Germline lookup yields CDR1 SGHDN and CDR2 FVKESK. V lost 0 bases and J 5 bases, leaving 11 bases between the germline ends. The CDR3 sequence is CASSQEAGYHEQYF. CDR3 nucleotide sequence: TGTGCCAGCAGCCAAGAGGCGGGGTACCACGAGCAGTACTTC.

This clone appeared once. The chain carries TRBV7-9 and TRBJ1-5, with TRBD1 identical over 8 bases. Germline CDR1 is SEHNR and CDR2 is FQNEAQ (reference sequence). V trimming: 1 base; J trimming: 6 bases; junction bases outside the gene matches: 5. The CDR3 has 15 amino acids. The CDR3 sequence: CASSLEGTGPQPQHF. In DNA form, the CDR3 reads TGTGCCAGCAGCTTAGAAGGGACAGGCCCTCAGCCCCAGCATTTT.

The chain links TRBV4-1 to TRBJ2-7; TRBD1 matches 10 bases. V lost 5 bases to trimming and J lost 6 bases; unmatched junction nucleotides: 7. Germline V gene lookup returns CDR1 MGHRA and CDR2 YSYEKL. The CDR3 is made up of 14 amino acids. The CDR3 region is CASSGFDRGREQYF. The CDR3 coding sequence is TGCGCCAGCAGCGGATTTGACAGGGGGCGCGAGCAGTACTTC.

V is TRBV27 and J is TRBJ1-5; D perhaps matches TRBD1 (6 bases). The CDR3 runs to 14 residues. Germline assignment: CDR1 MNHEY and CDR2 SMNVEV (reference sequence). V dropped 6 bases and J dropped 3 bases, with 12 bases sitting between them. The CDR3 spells CASRQGNHNQPQHF. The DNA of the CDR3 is TGTGCCAGCAGACAGGGAAATCACAATCAGCCCCAGCATTTT.

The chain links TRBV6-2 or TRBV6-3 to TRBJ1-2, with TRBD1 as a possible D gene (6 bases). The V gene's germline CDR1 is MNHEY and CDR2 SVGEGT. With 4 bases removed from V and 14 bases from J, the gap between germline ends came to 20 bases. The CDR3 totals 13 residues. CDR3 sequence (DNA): TGTGCCAGCAGTTTGTCTCGGGACACCAGCTCGACCTTC. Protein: CASSLSRDTSSTF.

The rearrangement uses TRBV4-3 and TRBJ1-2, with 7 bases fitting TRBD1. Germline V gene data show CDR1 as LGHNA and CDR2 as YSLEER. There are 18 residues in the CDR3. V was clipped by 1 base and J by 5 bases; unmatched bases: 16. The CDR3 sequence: CASSQGPPTGTAPYGYTF. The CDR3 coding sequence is TGCGCCAGCAGCCAAGGACCACCGACCGGGACAGCGCCTTATGGCTACACCTTC.

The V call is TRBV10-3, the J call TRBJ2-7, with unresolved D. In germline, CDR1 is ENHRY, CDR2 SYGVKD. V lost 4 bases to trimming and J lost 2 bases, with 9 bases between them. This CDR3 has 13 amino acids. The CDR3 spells CAISAQATYEQYF. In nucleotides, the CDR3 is TGTGCCATCAGTGCTCAGGCTACCTACGAGCAGTACTTC.

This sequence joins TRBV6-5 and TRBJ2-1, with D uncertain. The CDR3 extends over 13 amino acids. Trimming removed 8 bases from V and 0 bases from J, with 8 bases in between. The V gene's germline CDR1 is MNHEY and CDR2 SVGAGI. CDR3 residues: CASSRSSYNEQFF. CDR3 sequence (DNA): TGTGCCAGCTCTAGGAGCTCCTACAATGAGCAGTTCTTC.

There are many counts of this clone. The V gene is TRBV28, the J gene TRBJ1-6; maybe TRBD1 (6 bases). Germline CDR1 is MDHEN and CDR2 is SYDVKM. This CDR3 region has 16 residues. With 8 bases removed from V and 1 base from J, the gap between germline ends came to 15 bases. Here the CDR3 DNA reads TGTGCCAGCCGACTGGGGGCTTGGTCCTATAATTCACCCCTCCACTTT. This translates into CASRLGAWSYNSPLHF.

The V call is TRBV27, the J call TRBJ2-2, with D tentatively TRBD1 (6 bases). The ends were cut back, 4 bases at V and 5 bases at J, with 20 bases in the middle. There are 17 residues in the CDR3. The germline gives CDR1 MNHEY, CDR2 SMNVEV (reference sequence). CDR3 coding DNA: TGTGCCAGCAGTTCATTCCCCCAAGCAGGGGTAACCGGGGAGCTGTTTTTT. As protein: CASSSFPQAGVTGELFF.

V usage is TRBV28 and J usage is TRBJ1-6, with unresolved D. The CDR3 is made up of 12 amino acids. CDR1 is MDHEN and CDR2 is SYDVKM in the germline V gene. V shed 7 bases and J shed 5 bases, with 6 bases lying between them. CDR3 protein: CASKQNNSPLHF. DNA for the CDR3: TGTGCCAGCAAACAGAATAATTCACCCCTCCACTTT. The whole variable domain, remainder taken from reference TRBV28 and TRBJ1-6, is DVKVTQSSRYLVKRTGEKVFLECVQDMDHENMFWYRQDPGLGLRLIYFSYDVKMKEKGDIPEGYSVSREKKERFSLILESASTNQTSMYLCASKQNNSPLHFGNGTRLTVT.

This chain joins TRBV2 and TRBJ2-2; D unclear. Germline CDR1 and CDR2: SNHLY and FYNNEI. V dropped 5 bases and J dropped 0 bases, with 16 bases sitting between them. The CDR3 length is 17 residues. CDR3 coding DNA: TGTGCCAGCAGTTTTGTGATCTCTCGAGCGAACACCGGGGAGCTGTTTTTT. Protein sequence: CASSFVISRANTGELFF.

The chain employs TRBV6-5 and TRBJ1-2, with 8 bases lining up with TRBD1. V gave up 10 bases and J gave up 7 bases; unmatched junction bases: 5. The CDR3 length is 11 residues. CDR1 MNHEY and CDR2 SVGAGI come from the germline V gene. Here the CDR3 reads CATTDRVGYTF. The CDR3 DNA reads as TGTGCCACTACGGACAGGGTTGGCTACACCTTC.

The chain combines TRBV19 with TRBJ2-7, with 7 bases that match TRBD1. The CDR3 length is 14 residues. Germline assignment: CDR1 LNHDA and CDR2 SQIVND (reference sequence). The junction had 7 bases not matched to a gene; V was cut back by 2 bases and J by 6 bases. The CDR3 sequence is CASSIRTGPSEQYF. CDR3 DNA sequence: TGTGCCAGTAGTATAAGGACAGGACCATCCGAGCAGTACTTC.

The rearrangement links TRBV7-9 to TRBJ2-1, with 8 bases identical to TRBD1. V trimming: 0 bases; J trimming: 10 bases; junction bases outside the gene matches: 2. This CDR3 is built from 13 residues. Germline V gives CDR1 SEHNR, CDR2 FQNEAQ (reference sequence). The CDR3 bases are TGTGCCAGCAGCTTAGCGGACAGGGCAGAGCAGTTCTTC. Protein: CASSLADRAEQFF.

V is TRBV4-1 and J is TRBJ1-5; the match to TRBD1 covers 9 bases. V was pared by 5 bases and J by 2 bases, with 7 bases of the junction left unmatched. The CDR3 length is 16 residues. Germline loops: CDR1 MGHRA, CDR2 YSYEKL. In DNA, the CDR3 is TGCGCCAGCAGCACACAGGGGGCATGGGGCAATCAGCCCCAGCATTTT. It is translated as CASSTQGAWGNQPQHF.

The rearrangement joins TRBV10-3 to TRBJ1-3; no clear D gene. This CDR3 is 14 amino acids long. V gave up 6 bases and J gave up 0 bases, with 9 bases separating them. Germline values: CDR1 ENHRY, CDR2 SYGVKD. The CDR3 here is CAIRNDSSGNTIYF. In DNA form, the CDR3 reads TGTGCCATCAGGAACGATAGCTCTGGAAACACCATATATTTT.

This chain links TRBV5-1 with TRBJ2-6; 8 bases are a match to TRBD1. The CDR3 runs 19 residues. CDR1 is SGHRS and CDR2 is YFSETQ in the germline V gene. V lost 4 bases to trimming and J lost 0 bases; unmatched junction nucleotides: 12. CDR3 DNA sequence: TGCGCCAGCAGCCTGACATCGACAGGGGCTTTCTCTGGGGCCAACGTCCTGACTTTC. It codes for CASSLTSTGAFSGANVLTF.

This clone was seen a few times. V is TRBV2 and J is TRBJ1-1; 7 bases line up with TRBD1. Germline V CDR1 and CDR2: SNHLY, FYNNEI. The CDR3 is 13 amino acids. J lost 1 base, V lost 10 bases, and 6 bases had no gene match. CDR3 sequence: CATPRQGNTEAFF. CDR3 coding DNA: TGTGCCACCCCACGACAGGGGAACACTGAAGCTTTCTTT.

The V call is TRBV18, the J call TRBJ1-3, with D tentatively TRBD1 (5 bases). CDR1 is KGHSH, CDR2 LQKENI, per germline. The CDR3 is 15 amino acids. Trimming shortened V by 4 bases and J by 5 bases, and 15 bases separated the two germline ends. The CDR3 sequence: CASSRGTLARNTIYF. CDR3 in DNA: TGTGCCAGCTCACGCGGGACGTTGGCGCGAAACACCATATATTTT.

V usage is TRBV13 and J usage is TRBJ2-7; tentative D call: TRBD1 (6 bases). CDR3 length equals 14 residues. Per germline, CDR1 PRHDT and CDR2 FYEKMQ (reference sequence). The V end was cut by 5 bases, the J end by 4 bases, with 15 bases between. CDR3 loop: CASSPPQGNYEQYF. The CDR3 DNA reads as TGTGCCAGCAGCCCGCCCCAGGGGAATTACGAGCAGTACTTC.

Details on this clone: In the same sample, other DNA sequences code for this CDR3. CDR3 sequence reads: CASSLRGNQPQHF. DNA for the CDR3: TGTGCCAGCAGTCTTCGGGGGAATCAGCCCCAGCATTTT. V usage is TRBV12-3 or TRBV12-4 and J usage is TRBJ1-5; D possibly corresponds to TRBD1 (5 bases). The CDR3 has 13 residues. Trimming cost V 5 bases and J 4 bases, with 9 bases left between them.